These 23 T cell receptor beta chains were all obtained from the same sample, sequenced in a study of blood T cell repertoires in COVID-19. TCRdb keeps only in-frame clones here, not all; method: immunoSEQ multiplex PCR. The table includes about 320,000 clones, more than 80% detected once. The sample taken for sequencing was peripheral blood. Source of these receptors: a young man who had recovered from COVID-19.

This chain uses TRBV11-2 with TRBJ2-7, with 8 bases matching TRBD1. Germline V lookup: CDR1 SGHAT, CDR2 FQNNGV. Trimming cost V 3 bases and J 4 bases; bases outside gene matches: 2. The CDR3 is made up of 13 amino acids. The CDR3 region is CASSLGQEYEQYF. The DNA of the CDR3 is TGTGCCAGCAGCTTGGGACAGGAGTACGAGCAGTACTTC.

This clone was counted a single time. This sequence joins TRBV5-1 and TRBJ2-7, with 7 bases matching TRBD2. This CDR3 is 16 amino acids long. Germline CDR1 and CDR2: SGHRS and YFSETQ. The trim removed 4 bases at V and 5 bases at J, leaving 15 bases unmatched. The CDR3 sequence is CASSPRRDYKGNEQYF. Here the CDR3 DNA reads TGCGCCAGCAGCCCACGCCGGGACTACAAGGGTAACGAGCAGTACTTC.

The chain carries TRBV15 and TRBJ2-2, with TRBD2 matching over 7 bases. The CDR3 has 15 residues. Unmatched junction bases numbered 3, after V lost 0 bases and J lost 5 bases. CDR1 and CDR2 from the germline V gene are LNHNV and YYDKDF (reference sequence). CDR3 in DNA: TGTGCCACCAGCAGAGATCGGGACTATACCGGGGAGCTGTTTTTT. Translation: CATSRDRDYTGELFF.

The rearrangement links TRBV6-1 to TRBJ2-7, with a possible D match to TRBD2 (7 bases). CDR1 is MNHNS and CDR2 is SASEGT in the germline V gene. This CDR3 contains 16 residues. The V gene lost 4 bases and the J gene lost 0 bases, with 16 bases spanning the gap. CDR3 sequence reads: CASSAPGGASSYEQYF. The CDR3 DNA is TGTGCCAGCAGTGCGCCTGGGGGGGCGAGCTCCTACGAGCAGTACTTC.

The chain is built from TRBV4-1 and TRBJ1-3; 7 nucleotides align to TRBD1. CDR3 length: 17 residues. The junction had 9 bases not matched to a gene; V was cut back by 4 bases and J by 0 bases. The V gene's germline CDR1 is MGHRA and CDR2 YSYEKL. CDR3 residues: CASSRQGPELSGNTIYF. CDR3 DNA: TGCGCCAGCAGCCGACAGGGCCCGGAACTCTCTGGAAACACCATATATTTT.

The rearrangement joins TRBV5-4 to TRBJ2-2; 13 bases map to TRBD2. This CDR3 contains 15 residues. Germline-derived CDR1 and CDR2 are SGHNT and YYREEE (reference sequence). V was clipped by 5 bases and J by 6 bases; unmatched bases: 4. The CDR3 region has the DNA TGTGCCAGCAGTGGACTAGCGGGAGAGGCCGGGGAGCTGTTTTTT. Amino acid sequence: CASSGLAGEAGELFF.

The chain employs TRBV5-1 and TRBJ2-7, with 9 bases fitting TRBD1. The CDR3 runs to 16 residues. Germline CDR1 SGHRS, CDR2 YFSETQ. The V segment lost 5 bases and the J segment 9 bases; nucleotides outside the gene matches: 18. CDR3: CASRRLTGTGTMGQYF. The CDR3 coding sequence is TGCGCCAGCAGACGCCTAACCGGGACAGGGACCATGGGGCAGTACTTC. The variable domain in full, with the rest retrieved from reference TRBV5-1 and TRBJ2-7, is KAGVTQTPRYLIKTRGQQVTLSCSPISGHRSVSWYQQTPGQGLQFLFEYFSETQRNKGNFPGRFSGRQFSNSRSEMNVSTLELGDSALYLCASRRLTGTGTMGQYFGPGTRLTVT.

V usage is TRBV5-1 and J usage is TRBJ1-1; TRBD1 might be the D (5 bases). The length of the CDR3 is 12 residues. CDR1 is SGHRS and CDR2 is YFSETQ in the germline V gene. V shed 0 bases and J shed 14 bases, with 14 bases lying between them. CDR3 protein: CASSLDFGGEFF. The CDR3 coding sequence is TGCGCCAGCAGCTTGGATTTCGGGGGAGAGTTCTTT.

The chain links TRBV18 to TRBJ1-2; 11 positions match TRBD1. The CDR3 totals 14 residues. Germline CDR1 is KGHSH and CDR2 is LQKENI. V dropped 5 bases and J dropped 4; count of bases not matched to a gene: 3. CDR3 in DNA: TGTGCCAGCTCATCTGGACAGGGGGCCTATGGCTACACCTTC. Translating gives CASSSGQGAYGYTF.

J is TRBJ1-1 and V is TRBV9, with 8 nucleotides matching TRBD1. Unmatched junction bases numbered 7, after V lost 5 bases and J lost 10 bases. The CDR3 sequence is 12 residues long. CDR1 SGDLS and CDR2 YYNGEE come from the germline V gene. The chain's CDR3 is CASRATGGSAFF. CDR3 bases: TGTGCCAGCAGGGCTACAGGGGGGTCAGCTTTCTTT.

V gene TRBV19 combines with J gene TRBJ2-3; D possibly corresponds to TRBD1 (5 bases). Germline CDR1 reads LNHDA; CDR2 reads SQIVND (reference sequence). Trimming stripped 6 bases from V and 0 bases from J, with 10 bases between. The CDR3 spans 14 residues. For the CDR3, the DNA is TGTGCCAGTAGAGTTGGGGCTAGCACAGATACGCAGTATTTT. As protein: CASRVGASTDTQYF. The full variable domain, completed using reference TRBV19 and TRBJ2-3, is DGGITQSPKYLFRKEGQNVTLSCEQNLNHDAMYWYRQDPGQGLRLIYYSQIVNDFQKGDIAEGYSVSREKKESFPLTVTSAQKNPTAFYLCASRVGASTDTQYFGPGTRLTVL.

The rearrangement uses TRBV6-5 and TRBJ2-3; D may be TRBD1 (5 bases). Per the germline V gene, CDR1 is MNHEY and CDR2 is SVGAGI. The CDR3 covers 15 residues. Trimming cost V 7 bases and J 0 bases, with 14 bases left between them. The CDR3 region is CASNGHSTSTDTQYF. As DNA, the CDR3 is TGTGCCAGCAACGGACATTCCACTAGCACAGATACGCAGTATTTT.

The V and J genes are TRBV18 and TRBJ2-7, with D unresolved. V was trimmed by 4 bases and J by 0 bases, leaving 7 bases between them. The CDR3 is 13 amino acids. CDR1 is KGHSH, CDR2 LQKENI, per germline. For the CDR3, the DNA is TGTGCCAGCTCACTGTCAGACTCCTACGAGCAGTACTTC. Its protein is CASSLSDSYEQYF.

As concerns this clone: Distinct nucleotide sequences in the sample also encode this CDR3. This sequence joins TRBV3-1 (or the pseudogene TRBV3-2) and TRBJ1-5; D gene uncertain. Germline CDR1 is LGHDT and CDR2 is YNNKEL (reference sequence). The V gene lost 0 bases and the J gene lost 4 bases, with 10 bases spanning the gap. The CDR3 is made up of 15 amino acids. Written as DNA, the CDR3 is TGTGCCAGCAGCCAAGAATTGGCCGGGAATCAGCCCCAGCATTTT. Translating gives CASSQELAGNQPQHF.

V usage is TRBV7-3 and J usage is TRBJ2-7; 8 nucleotides agree with TRBD2. V shed 4 bases, J shed 4 bases, and the junction held 6 bases outside the gene matches. This CDR3 contains 14 residues. Germline V gene lookup returns CDR1 SGHTA and CDR2 FQGTGA. This CDR3 is CASSYSGAGYEQYF. Here the CDR3 DNA reads TGTGCCAGCAGCTATAGCGGGGCGGGTTACGAGCAGTACTTC. The variable domain in full, with the rest retrieved from reference TRBV7-3 and TRBJ2-7, is GAGVSQTPSNKVTEKGKYVELRCDPISGHTALYWYRQSLGQGPEFLIYFQGTGAADDSGLPNDRFFAVRPEGSVSTLKIQRTERGDSAVYLCASSYSGAGYEQYFGPGTRLTVT.

The chain links TRBV2 to TRBJ2-1, with D possibly matching TRBD1 (6 bases). CDR3 size: 17 residues. Looked up from germline, CDR1 is SNHLY and CDR2 is FYNNEI. With 3 bases removed from V and 0 bases from J, the gap between germline ends came to 15 bases. The CDR3 reads CASSETGGQSSYNEQFF. The CDR3 DNA follows: TGTGCCAGCAGTGAGACAGGCGGACAGAGCTCCTACAATGAGCAGTTCTTC. Complete variable domain (other parts from reference TRBV2 and TRBJ2-1): EPEVTQTPSHQVTQMGQEVILRCVPISNHLYFYWYRQILGQKVEFLVSFYNNEISEKSEIFDDQFSVERPDGSNFTLKIRSTKLEDSAMYFCASSETGGQSSYNEQFFGPGTRLTVL.

The V and J genes are TRBV9 and TRBJ2-2; tentatively, D is TRBD2 (6 bases). The CDR3 consists of 15 residues. Trimming took 4 bases from V and 0 from J, leaving 10 bases between them. CDR1 is SGDLS, CDR2 YYNGEE, per germline. Written as DNA, the CDR3 is TGTGCCAGCAGCCCAGCGGGTTCGAACACCGGGGAGCTGTTTTTT. The encoded protein is CASSPAGSNTGELFF.

The rearrangement links TRBV29-1 to TRBJ2-3; TRBD1 matches 7 bases. The CDR3 is made up of 15 amino acids. CDR1 SQVTM and CDR2 ANQGSEA come from the germline V gene. The junction had 13 bases not matched to a gene; V was cut back by 4 bases and J by 6 bases. The CDR3: CSVAPRGQELDTQYF. CDR3 nucleotide sequence: TGCAGCGTTGCCCCCCGAGGACAGGAGCTGGATACGCAGTATTTT.

This chain links TRBV5-4 with TRBJ1-2; 7 positions match TRBD1. J lost 8 bases, V lost 2 bases, and 6 bases had no gene match. Germline V gene lookup returns CDR1 SGHNT and CDR2 YYREEE (reference sequence). The CDR3 extends over 13 amino acids. The CDR3 loop is CASSFEGAGGYTF. The CDR3 region has the DNA TGTGCCAGCAGCTTCGAGGGGGCTGGCGGCTACACCTTC.

This chain links TRBV2 with TRBJ2-4, with a weak D call TRBD1 (6 bases). The CDR3 covers 12 residues. V was cut by 7 bases and J by 7 bases, with 11 bases left in between. Per germline, CDR1 SNHLY and CDR2 FYNNEI. The CDR3 protein is CASTLTGNIQYF. In DNA, the CDR3 is TGTGCCAGCACCCTAACAGGGAACATTCAGTACTTC.

The chain's CDR3 is CASSSDRGWNEQFF. The CDR3 nucleotides read TGTGCCAGCAGCTCGGACAGGGGTTGGAATGAGCAGTTCTTC. The rearrangement links TRBV7-9 to TRBJ2-1; TRBD1 agrees at 9 bases. Per the germline V gene, CDR1 is SEHNR and CDR2 is FQNEAQ (reference sequence). The CDR3 runs to 14 residues. V was clipped by 4 bases and J by 7 bases; unmatched bases: 5.

The genes are TRBV7-3 and TRBJ2-5; 9 bases are shared with TRBD2. Germline V CDR1 and CDR2: SGHTA, FQGTGA. After removal of 2 bases from V and 4 bases from J, the junction contained 14 bases not matched to a gene. The CDR3 contains 18 residues. CDR3 coding DNA: TGTGCCAGCAGCTTAGGGGCTAGCGGGAAGGTCCGGGGAGAGACCCAGTACTTC. It is translated as CASSLGASGKVRGETQYF.

The CDR3 DNA is TGTGCCAGCAGACCAGGGGACGGGCAGCCCCAGCATTTT. Its translation is CASRPGDGQPQHF. The rearrangement uses TRBV4-2 and TRBJ1-5, with a tentative D call TRBD1 (6 bases). CDR3 size: 13 residues. Germline lookup yields CDR1 LGHNA and CDR2 YNFKEQ. V was cut by 6 bases and J by 7 bases, with 13 bases left in between.